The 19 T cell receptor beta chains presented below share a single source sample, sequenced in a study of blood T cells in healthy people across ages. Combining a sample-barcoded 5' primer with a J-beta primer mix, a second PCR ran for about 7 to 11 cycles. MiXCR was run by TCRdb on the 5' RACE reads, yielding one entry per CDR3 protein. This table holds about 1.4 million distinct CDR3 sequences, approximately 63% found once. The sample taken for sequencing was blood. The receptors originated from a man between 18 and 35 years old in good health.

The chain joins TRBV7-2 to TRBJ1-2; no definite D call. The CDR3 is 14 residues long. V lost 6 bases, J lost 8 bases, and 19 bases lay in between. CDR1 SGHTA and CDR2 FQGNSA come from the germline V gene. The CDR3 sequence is CASSTTAFPGGYTF. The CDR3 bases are TGTGCCAGCAGTACTACAGCATTCCCGGGGGGCTACACCTTC. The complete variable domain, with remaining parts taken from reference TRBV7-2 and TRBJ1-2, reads GAGVSQSPSNKVTEKGKDVELRCDPISGHTALYWYRQSLGQGLEFLIYFQGNSAPDKSGLPSDRFSAERTGGSVSTLTIQRTQQEDSAVYLCASSTTAFPGGYTFGSGTRLTVV.

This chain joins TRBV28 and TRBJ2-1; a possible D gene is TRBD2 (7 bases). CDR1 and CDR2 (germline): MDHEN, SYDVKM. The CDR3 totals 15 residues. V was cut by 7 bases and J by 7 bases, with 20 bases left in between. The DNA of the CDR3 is TGTGCCAGCACCTTAGGGGGGGTGGTCTTGAATGAGCAGTTCTTC. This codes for CASTLGGVVLNEQFF.

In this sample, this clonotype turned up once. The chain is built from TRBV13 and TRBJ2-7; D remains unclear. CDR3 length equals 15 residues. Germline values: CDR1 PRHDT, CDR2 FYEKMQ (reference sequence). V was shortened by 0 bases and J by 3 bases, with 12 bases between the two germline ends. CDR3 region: CASSLGQVNYYEQYF. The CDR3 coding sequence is TGTGCCAGCAGCTTAGGCCAGGTGAATTACTACGAGCAGTACTTC.

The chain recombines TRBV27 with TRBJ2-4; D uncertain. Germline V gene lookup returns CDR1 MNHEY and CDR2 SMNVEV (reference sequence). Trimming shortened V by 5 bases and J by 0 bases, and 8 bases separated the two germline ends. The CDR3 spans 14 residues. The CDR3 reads CASSAIKAKNIQYF. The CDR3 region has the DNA TGTGCCAGCAGTGCGATTAAAGCCAAAAACATTCAGTACTTC.

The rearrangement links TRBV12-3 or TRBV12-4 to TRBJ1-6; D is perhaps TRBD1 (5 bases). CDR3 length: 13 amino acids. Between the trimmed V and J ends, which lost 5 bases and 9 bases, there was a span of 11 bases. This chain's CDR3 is CASSEGGGSPLHF. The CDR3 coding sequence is TGTGCCAGCAGTGAAGGCGGGGGTTCACCCCTCCACTTT.

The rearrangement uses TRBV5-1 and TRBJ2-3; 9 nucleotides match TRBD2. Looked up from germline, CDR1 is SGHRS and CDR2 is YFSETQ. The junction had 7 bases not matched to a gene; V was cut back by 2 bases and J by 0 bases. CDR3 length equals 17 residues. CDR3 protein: CASSFLRLAGSTDTQYF. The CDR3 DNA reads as TGCGCCAGCAGCTTTCTTCGGCTAGCGGGGAGCACAGATACGCAGTATTTT.

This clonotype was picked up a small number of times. CDR3 DNA: TGTGCCAGCAGCGCCGGGAGCTCCTATAATTCACCCCTCCACTTT. This translates into CASSAGSSYNSPLHF. This rearrangement joins TRBV9 to TRBJ1-6; D uncertain. V was shortened by 3 bases and J by 0 bases, with 7 bases between the two germline ends. From germline, CDR1 is SGDLS and CDR2 YYNGEE. The CDR3 has 15 amino acids.

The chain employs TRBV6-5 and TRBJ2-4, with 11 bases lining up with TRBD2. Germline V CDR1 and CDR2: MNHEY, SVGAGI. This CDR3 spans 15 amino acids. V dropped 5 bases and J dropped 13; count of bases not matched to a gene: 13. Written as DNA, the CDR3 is TGTGCCAGCAGTGTGACTAGCGGGGCCGTTTACGGGCAGTACTTC. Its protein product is CASSVTSGAVYGQYF.

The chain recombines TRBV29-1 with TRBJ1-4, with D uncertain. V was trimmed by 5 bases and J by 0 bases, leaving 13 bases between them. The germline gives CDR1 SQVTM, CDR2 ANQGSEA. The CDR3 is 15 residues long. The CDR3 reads CSVLDRCATNEKLFF. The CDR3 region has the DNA TGCAGCGTTTTGGACCGATGTGCAACTAATGAAAAACTGTTTTTT.

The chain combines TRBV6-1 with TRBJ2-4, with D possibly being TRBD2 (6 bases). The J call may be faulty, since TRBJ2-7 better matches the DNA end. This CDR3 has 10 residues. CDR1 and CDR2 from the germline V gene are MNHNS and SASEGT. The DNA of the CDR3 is TGTGCCACGGAGGGCTACGAGCAGTACTTC. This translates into CATEGYEQYF.

CDR3: CASSSRLGQGENYGYTF. CDR3 DNA sequence: TGTGCCAGCAGTTCCCGATTGGGACAGGGCGAAAACTATGGCTACACCTTC. The V call is TRBV25-1, the J call TRBJ1-2; 9 bases align to TRBD1. Germline CDR1 reads MGHDK; CDR2 reads SYGVNS. The CDR3 runs 17 residues. V shed 5 bases and J 2 bases; nucleotides not matched to a gene: 12.

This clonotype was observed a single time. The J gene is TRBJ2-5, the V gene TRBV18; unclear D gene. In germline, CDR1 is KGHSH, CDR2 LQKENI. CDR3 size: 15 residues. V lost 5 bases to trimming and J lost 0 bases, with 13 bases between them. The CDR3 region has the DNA TGTGCCAGCTCAAAGATACAGAGGTACCAAGAGACCCAGTACTTC. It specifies CASSKIQRYQETQYF.

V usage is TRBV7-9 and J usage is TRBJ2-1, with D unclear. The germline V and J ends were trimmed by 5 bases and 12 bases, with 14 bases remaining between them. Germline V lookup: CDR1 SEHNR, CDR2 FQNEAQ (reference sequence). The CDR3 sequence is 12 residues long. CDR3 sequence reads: CASSPSPFGQFF. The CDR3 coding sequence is TGTGCCAGCAGCCCCAGCCCTTTTGGGCAGTTCTTC.

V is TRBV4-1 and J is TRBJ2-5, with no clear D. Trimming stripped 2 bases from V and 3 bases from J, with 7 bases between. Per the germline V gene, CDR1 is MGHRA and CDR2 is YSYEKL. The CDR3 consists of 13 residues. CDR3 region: CASSQIEEETQYF. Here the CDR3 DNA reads TGCGCCAGCAGCCAAATCGAGGAAGAGACCCAGTACTTC.

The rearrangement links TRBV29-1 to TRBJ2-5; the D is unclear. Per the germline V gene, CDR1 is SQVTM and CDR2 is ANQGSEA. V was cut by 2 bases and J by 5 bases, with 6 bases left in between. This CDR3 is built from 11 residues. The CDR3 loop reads CSVELVETQYF. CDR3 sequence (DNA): TGCAGCGTTGAACTGGTCGAGACCCAGTACTTC.

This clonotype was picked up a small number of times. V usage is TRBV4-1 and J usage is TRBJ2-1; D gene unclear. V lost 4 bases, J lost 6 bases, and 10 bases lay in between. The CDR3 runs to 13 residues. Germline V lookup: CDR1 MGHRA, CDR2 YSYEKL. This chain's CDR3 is CASSPAYGNEQFF. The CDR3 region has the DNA TGCGCCAGCAGCCCAGCGTATGGCAATGAGCAGTTCTTC.

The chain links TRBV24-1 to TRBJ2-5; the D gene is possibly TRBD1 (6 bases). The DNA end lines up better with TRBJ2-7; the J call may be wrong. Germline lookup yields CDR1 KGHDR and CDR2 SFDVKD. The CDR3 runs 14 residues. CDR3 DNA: TGTGCCACCGATACAGGGTCCGTAACCTACGAGCAGTACTTC. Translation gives CATDTGSVTYEQYF.

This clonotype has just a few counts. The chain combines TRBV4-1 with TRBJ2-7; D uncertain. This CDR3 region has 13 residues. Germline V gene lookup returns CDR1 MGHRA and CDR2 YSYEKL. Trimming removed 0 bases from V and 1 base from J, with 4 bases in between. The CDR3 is CASSQDESYEQYF. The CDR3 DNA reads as TGCGCCAGCAGCCAAGACGAATCCTACGAGCAGTACTTC.

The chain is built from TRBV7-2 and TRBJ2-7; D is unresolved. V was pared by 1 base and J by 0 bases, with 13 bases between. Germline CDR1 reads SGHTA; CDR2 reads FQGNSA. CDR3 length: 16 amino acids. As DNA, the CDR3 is TGTGCCAGCAGCTTAGTGGGCGATACACACTCCTACGAGCAGTACTTC. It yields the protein CASSLVGDTHSYEQYF.